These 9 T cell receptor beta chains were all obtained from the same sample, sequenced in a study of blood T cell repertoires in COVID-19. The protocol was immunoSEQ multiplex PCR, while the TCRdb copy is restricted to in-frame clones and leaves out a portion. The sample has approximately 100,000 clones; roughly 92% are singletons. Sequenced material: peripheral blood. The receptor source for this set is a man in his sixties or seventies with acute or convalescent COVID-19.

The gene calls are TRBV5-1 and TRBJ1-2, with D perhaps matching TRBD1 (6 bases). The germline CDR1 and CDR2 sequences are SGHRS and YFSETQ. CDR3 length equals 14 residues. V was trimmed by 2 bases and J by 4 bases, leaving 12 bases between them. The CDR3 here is CASSLLQGGYGYTF. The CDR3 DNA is TGCGCCAGCAGCTTACTACAGGGTGGCTATGGCTACACCTTC.

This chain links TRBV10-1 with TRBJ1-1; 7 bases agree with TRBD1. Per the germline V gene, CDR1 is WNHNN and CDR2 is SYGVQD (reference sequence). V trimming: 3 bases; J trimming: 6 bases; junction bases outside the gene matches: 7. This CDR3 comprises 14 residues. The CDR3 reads CASSESTGRAEAFF. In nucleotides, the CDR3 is TGCGCCAGCAGTGAATCGACAGGGCGGGCTGAAGCTTTCTTT.

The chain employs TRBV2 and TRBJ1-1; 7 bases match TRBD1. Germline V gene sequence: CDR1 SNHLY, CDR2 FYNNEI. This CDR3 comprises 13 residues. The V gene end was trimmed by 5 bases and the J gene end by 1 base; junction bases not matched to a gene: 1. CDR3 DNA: TGTGCCAGCAGTCGGACAGGGAACACTGAAGCTTTCTTT. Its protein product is CASSRTGNTEAFF.

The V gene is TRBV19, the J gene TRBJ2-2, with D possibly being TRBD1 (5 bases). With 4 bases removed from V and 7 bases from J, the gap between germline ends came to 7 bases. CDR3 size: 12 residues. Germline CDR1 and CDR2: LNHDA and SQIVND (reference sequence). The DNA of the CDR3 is TGTGCCAGTAGTACAGGGTACGGGGAGCTGTTTTTT. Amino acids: CASSTGYGELFF.

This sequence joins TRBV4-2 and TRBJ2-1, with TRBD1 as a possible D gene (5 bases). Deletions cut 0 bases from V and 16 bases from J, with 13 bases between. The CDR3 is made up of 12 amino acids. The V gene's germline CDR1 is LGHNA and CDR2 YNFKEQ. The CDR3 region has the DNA TGTGCCAGCAGCCAAGATAGGGGCACTACTTTCTTC. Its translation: CASSQDRGTTFF.

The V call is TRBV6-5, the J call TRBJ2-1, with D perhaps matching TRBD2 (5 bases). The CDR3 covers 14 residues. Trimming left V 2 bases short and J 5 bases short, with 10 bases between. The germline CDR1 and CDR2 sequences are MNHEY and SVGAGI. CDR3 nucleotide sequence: TGTGCCAGCAGTTACCCCGGGAAGGACAATGAGCAGTTCTTC. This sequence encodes CASSYPGKDNEQFF.

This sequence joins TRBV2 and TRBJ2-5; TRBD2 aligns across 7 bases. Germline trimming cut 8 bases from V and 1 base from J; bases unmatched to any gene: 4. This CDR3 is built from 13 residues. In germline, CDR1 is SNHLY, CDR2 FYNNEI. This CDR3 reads CASHWGGQETQYF. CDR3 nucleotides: TGTGCCAGCCATTGGGGGGGCCAAGAGACCCAGTACTTC.

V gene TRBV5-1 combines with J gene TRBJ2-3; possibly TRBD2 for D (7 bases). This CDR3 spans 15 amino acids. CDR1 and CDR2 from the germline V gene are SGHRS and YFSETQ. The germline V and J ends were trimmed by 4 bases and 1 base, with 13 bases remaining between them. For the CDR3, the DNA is TGCGCCAGCAGCGGGGGGGGGCCACGCACAGATACGCAGTATTTT. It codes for CASSGGGPRTDTQYF.

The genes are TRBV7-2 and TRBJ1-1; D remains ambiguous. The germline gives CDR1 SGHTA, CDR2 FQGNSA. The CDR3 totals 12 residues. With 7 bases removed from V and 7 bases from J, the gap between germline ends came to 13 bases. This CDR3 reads CASTIQAGEAFF. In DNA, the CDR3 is TGTGCCAGCACTATTCAGGCTGGTGAAGCTTTCTTT.